The 6 T cell receptor beta chains listed next were all sequenced from one sample in a study of cytomegalovirus exposure and HLA in healthy donors. 60 Vbeta and 13 Jbeta primers were used in PCR. Clones were sequenced by immunoSEQ multiplex PCR, and TCRdb holds only the in-frame ones, with some missing. The data show roughly 150,000 clones, about four fifths seen once. Sequencing was done on a sample of PBMCs. Receptors were obtained from a male donor in good health and CMV-seropositive.

This clone was seen a handful of times. The chain joins TRBV6-6 to TRBJ1-1; D gene ambiguous. The ends were cut back, 4 bases at V and 3 bases at J, with 3 bases in the middle. Germline V gene sequence: CDR1 MNHNY, CDR2 SVGAGI (reference sequence). CDR3 length: 11 amino acids. DNA of the CDR3: TGTGCCAGCAGTTTCGACACTGAAGCTTTCTTT. Encoded protein: CASSFDTEAFF.

The chain links TRBV9 to TRBJ2-2, with D possibly matching TRBD1 (6 bases). The ends were cut back, 1 base at V and 4 bases at J, with 11 bases in the middle. The germline V gene has CDR1 SGDLS and CDR2 YYNGEE. The CDR3 consists of 15 residues. CDR3 DNA sequence: TGTGCCAGCAGCGTACTGTCAGGGGCCACCGGGGAGCTGTTTTTT. Encoded protein: CASSVLSGATGELFF.

The J gene is TRBJ2-1, the V gene TRBV27; no firm D call. The CDR3 consists of 14 residues. With 8 bases removed from V and 0 bases from J, the gap between germline ends came to 11 bases. Per germline, CDR1 MNHEY and CDR2 SMNVEV (reference sequence). CDR3 amino acids: CASYRAGSYNEQFF. The CDR3 region has the DNA TGTGCCAGCTACCGCGCCGGCTCCTACAATGAGCAGTTCTTC.

This rearrangement joins TRBV11-2 to TRBJ1-2, with unresolved D. CDR1 is SGHAT, CDR2 FQNNGV, per germline. V was clipped by 5 bases and J by 2 bases, with 15 bases between them. There are 15 residues in the CDR3. CDR3 amino acids: CASSGSRESNYGYTF. The DNA of the CDR3 is TGTGCCAGCAGCGGCAGCCGGGAGTCGAACTATGGCTACACCTTC.

This clone was seen only once. This chain joins TRBV19 and TRBJ1-1, with D maybe TRBD1 (6 bases). This CDR3 is 13 amino acids long. Trimming removed 5 bases at V and 3 bases at J, with 10 bases between. Germline CDR1 is LNHDA and CDR2 is SQIVND (reference sequence). CDR3 protein: CASSSGVYTEAFF. The CDR3 bases are TGTGCCAGTAGTTCAGGGGTGTACACTGAAGCTTTCTTT.

The V and J genes are TRBV19 and TRBJ2-6; 7 bases align to TRBD1. CDR1 is LNHDA, CDR2 SQIVND, per germline (reference sequence). The junction had 7 bases not matched to a gene; V was cut back by 5 bases and J by 0 bases. The CDR3 loop spans 17 amino acids. The CDR3 sequence is CASSSGTVLSGANVLTF. For the CDR3, the DNA is TGTGCCAGTAGTTCCGGGACAGTCCTCTCTGGGGCCAACGTCCTGACTTTC.